Only a few counts were recorded for the clone carrying this T cell receptor beta chain. Its cognate antigen is unknown. This sample was taken from a study of cytotoxic CD8 clonotypes in ibrutinib-treated CLL. Study-level points and caveats: The public clonotypes identified were infrequent and showed contraction or stability on treatment.

The CDR3 loop spans 12 amino acids. The ends were cut back, 5 bases at V and 6 bases at J, with 8 bases in the middle. CDR1 MNHNY and CDR2 SVGAGI come from the germline V gene (reference sequence). Using immunoSEQ multiplex PCR, the repertoire was profiled, and TCRdb retains in-frame clones only, with some absent. The data hold some 46,000 clones, with under 75% observed a single time. This sequence originates from a human donor with chronic lymphocytic leukemia. The sample was PBMCs, taken after 12 months of ibrutinib treatment. The V gene is TRBV6-6, the J gene TRBJ1-5; D remains ambiguous. This CDR3 reads CASSQLVQPQHF. The CDR3 DNA reads as TGTGCCAGCAGTCAGTTGGTTCAGCCCCAGCATTTT.